The clone carrying this T cell receptor (beta chain) was observed a few times. The data were produced by immunoSEQ multiplex PCR, yet TCRdb's version contains in-frame clones alone and is incomplete. The sample includes approximately 30,000 clones, 89% of them seen just once. Germline CDR1 reads SGHKS; CDR2 reads YYEKEE (reference sequence). This CDR3 contains 14 residues. J was trimmed by 4 bases and V by 4 bases; bases with no gene match: 7. This sample stems from a study of T cell changes during pregnancy in multiple sclerosis. This TCR was recovered from a female donor with multiple sclerosis, enrolled in a pregnancy study. The specimen comprised CD4+ T cells from peripheral blood mononuclear cells, sampled in the second trimester of pregnancy. The rearrangement uses TRBV5-5 and TRBJ1-1; TRBD1 matches 7 bases. The CDR3 loop is CASSRDRDSTEAFF. As DNA, the CDR3 is TGTGCCAGCAGCCGGGACAGAGATAGCACTGAAGCTTTCTTT.